These 26 T cell receptor beta chains came from one sample sequenced in a study of OX40 agonist ivuxolimab in advanced cancers. The assay was immunoSEQ multiplex PCR, and TCRdb's table has in-frame clones only and misses some. The sample shows approximately 60,000 clones, around 87% of them seen only once. The specimen was CD4+ or CD8+ T cells sorted from blood, collected in a trial of the OX40 agonist ivuxolimab. The receptors shown here come from an adult with an advanced solid tumor such as melanoma, head and neck, liver or kidney cancer.

The chain combines TRBV7-3 with TRBJ2-1; maybe TRBD2 (5 bases). CDR3 length: 15 amino acids. The V end lost 1 base, the J end lost 7 bases, and 14 bases lay between the germline ends. Per the germline V gene, CDR1 is SGHTA and CDR2 is FQGTGA. The CDR3 protein is CASSLRGSPGNEQFF. CDR3 nucleotide sequence: TGTGCCAGCAGCTTAAGAGGGAGCCCTGGGAATGAGCAGTTCTTC. Full variable domain (outside the CDR3, taken from reference TRBV7-3 and TRBJ2-1): GAGVSQTPSNKVTEKGKYVELRCDPISGHTALYWYRQSLGQGPEFLIYFQGTGAADDSGLPNDRFFAVRPEGSVSTLKIQRTERGDSAVYLCASSLRGSPGNEQFFGPGTRLTVL.

The CDR3 loop reads CASSSNYGYTF. The CDR3 DNA is TGTGCCAGCAGCAGTAACTATGGCTACACCTTC. V gene TRBV5-4 combines with J gene TRBJ1-2, with D unresolved. The CDR3 is 11 amino acids. Germline V lookup: CDR1 SGHNT, CDR2 YYREEE (reference sequence). V lost 4 bases to trimming and J lost 1 base, with 2 bases between them.

The V call is TRBV5-1, the J call TRBJ2-5; D is perhaps TRBD2 (7 bases). Trimming took 2 bases from V and 4 from J, leaving 12 bases between them. CDR1 is SGHRS, CDR2 YFSETQ, per germline. CDR3 length: 14 amino acids. The CDR3 is CASSFIGGRETQYF. In nucleotides, the CDR3 is TGCGCCAGCAGCTTTATCGGGGGGCGAGAGACCCAGTACTTC. Drawing the rest from reference TRBV5-1 and TRBJ2-5, the complete variable domain is KAGVTQTPRYLIKTRGQQVTLSCSPISGHRSVSWYQQTPGQGLQFLFEYFSETQRNKGNFPGRFSGRQFSNSRSEMNVSTLELGDSALYLCASSFIGGRETQYFGPGTRLLVL.

The chain joins TRBV19 to TRBJ1-4, with D hard to call. Germline CDR1 LNHDA, CDR2 SQIVND (reference sequence). Trimming took off 2 bases at V and 7 bases at J, with 14 bases between the two ends. This CDR3 contains 15 residues. CDR3 protein: CASSIKGGNGEKLFF. CDR3 in DNA: TGTGCCAGTAGTATAAAAGGAGGAAATGGTGAAAAACTGTTTTTT.

This rearrangement joins TRBV11-3 to TRBJ2-3; no clear D gene. CDR1 is SGHNT, CDR2 YENEEA, per germline. This CDR3 region has 13 residues. Trimming stripped 5 bases from V and 5 bases from J, with 11 bases between. Written as DNA, the CDR3 is TGTGCCAGCAGCCTCAACTCGGGAGATACGCAGTATTTT. Translated, it gives CASSLNSGDTQYF.

This clone occurred once. The rearrangement joins TRBV5-1 to TRBJ2-3; D may be TRBD2 (6 bases). CDR3 length equals 16 residues. The V and J ends lost 3 bases and 0 bases respectively, with 14 bases between them. Germline loops: CDR1 SGHRS, CDR2 YFSETQ. The CDR3 loop reads CASSWGAGSSTDTQYF. The DNA for the CDR3 is TGCGCCAGCAGCTGGGGAGCGGGCTCCAGCACAGATACGCAGTATTTT.

V is TRBV5-1 and J is TRBJ2-1; D might be TRBD2 (6 bases). This CDR3 region has 15 residues. CDR1 SGHRS and CDR2 YFSETQ come from the germline V gene. V was trimmed by 0 bases and J by 8 bases, leaving 15 bases between them. CDR3 in DNA: TGCGCCAGCAGCTTGGCCGGTGGAGGGTGGGATGAGCAGTTCTTC. Translating gives CASSLAGGGWDEQFF.

The chain combines TRBV27 with TRBJ1-1; D not certain. Germline V gene lookup returns CDR1 MNHEY and CDR2 SMNVEV (reference sequence). The CDR3 consists of 13 residues. Trimming took 6 bases from V and 2 from J, leaving 10 bases between them. The chain's CDR3 is CASRKGPNTEAFF. The DNA for the CDR3 is TGTGCCAGCAGAAAGGGCCCCAACACTGAAGCTTTCTTT.

This clone was observed a single time. The rearrangement joins TRBV11-3 to TRBJ2-5; maybe TRBD2 (6 bases). This CDR3 is built from 15 residues. Germline V CDR1 and CDR2: SGHNT, YENEEA. The ends were cut back, 1 base at V and 4 bases at J, with 13 bases in the middle. The CDR3 DNA follows: TGTGCCAGCAGCTTAGGTGATGGGCGGGGAGAGACCCAGTACTTC. Its protein product is CASSLGDGRGETQYF.

The chain employs TRBV6-1 and TRBJ2-1; 13 bases map to TRBD2. Germline V gene sequence: CDR1 MNHNS, CDR2 SASEGT. The J segment lost 5 bases and the V segment lost 10 bases, leaving 5 bases of the junction unmatched. The CDR3 has 14 amino acids. The CDR3 sequence is CATGLAGAHNEQFF. DNA of the CDR3: TGTGCCACCGGACTAGCGGGGGCCCACAATGAGCAGTTCTTC.

J is TRBJ2-7 and V is TRBV5-1, with 9 nucleotides matching TRBD2. With V trimmed by 3 bases and J by 4 bases, 11 bases remained unmatched. This CDR3 is built from 16 residues. Germline V gene lookup returns CDR1 SGHRS and CDR2 YFSETQ. The chain's CDR3 is CASSSEYSGRGYEQYF. In DNA form, the CDR3 reads TGCGCCAGCAGCTCCGAATATAGCGGGAGAGGATACGAGCAGTACTTC.

This chain uses TRBV7-2 with TRBJ2-2; 10 bases are shared with TRBD2. Germline assignment: CDR1 SGHTA and CDR2 FQGNSA. V lost 6 bases and J lost 4; bases outside the gene matches: 11. The length of the CDR3 is 17 residues. The CDR3, as DNA: TGTGCCAGCAGACGCGCCGGAGCTAGCGGGAGCACCGGGGAGCTGTTTTTT. Its protein is CASRRAGASGSTGELFF.

V gene TRBV9 combines with J gene TRBJ2-1; 12 bases map to TRBD2. CDR1 and CDR2 from the germline V gene are SGDLS and YYNGEE. The CDR3 is 17 amino acids. The V segment lost 3 bases and the J segment 6 bases; nucleotides outside the gene matches: 10. The CDR3 nucleotides read TGTGCCAGCAGCGGGACTAGCGGGACTGCCGCCTTCAATGAGCAGTTCTTC. Encoded protein: CASSGTSGTAAFNEQFF.

As to this clone: Within the sample, other DNA sequences also encode this same CDR3. The rearrangement joins TRBV11-2 to TRBJ1-1, with no clear D. This CDR3 contains 14 residues. CDR1 is SGHAT and CDR2 is FQNNGV in the germline V gene. V lost 1 base and J lost 1, with 7 bases in between. DNA for the CDR3: TGTGCCAGCAGCTTAGGTGCAGGGAACACTGAAGCTTTCTTT. It specifies CASSLGAGNTEAFF.

Remarks on this clone: This sequence may be a read error, since a much larger clone differs from it by one base. This chain connects TRBV28 to TRBJ1-1, with D maybe TRBD1 (5 bases). The CDR3 loop spans 14 amino acids. V lost 5 bases to trimming and J lost 1 base, with 11 bases between them. Germline assignment: CDR1 MDHEN and CDR2 SYDVKM. The CDR3 DNA sequence: TGTGCCAGCAGTCCACGGGGGGGGAACACTGAAGCTTTCTTT. It specifies CASSPRGGNTEAFF. Full variable domain (remainder filled in from reference TRBV28 and TRBJ1-1): DVKVTQSSRYLVKRTGEKVFLECVQDMDHENMFWYRQDPGLGLRLIYFSYDVKMKEKGDIPEGYSVSREKKERFSLILESASTNQTSMYLCASSPRGGNTEAFFGQGTRLTVV.

The chain couples TRBV4-3 to TRBJ2-1, with D possibly TRBD2 on 5 matching bases. The ends were cut back, 3 bases at V and 3 bases at J, with 6 bases in the middle. The germline CDR1 and CDR2 sequences are LGHNA and YSLEER. CDR3 length: 13 residues. CDR3 coding DNA: TGCGCCAGCAGCCACGGACTCTACAATGAGCAGTTCTTC. Protein: CASSHGLYNEQFF.

This chain connects TRBV7-3 to TRBJ2-7; 11 bases agree with TRBD2. V trimming: 1 base; J trimming: 4 bases; junction bases outside the gene matches: 6. CDR3 size: 16 residues. Looked up from germline, CDR1 is SGHTA and CDR2 is FQGTGA. The CDR3 coding sequence is TGTGCCAGCAGCTTAAGGGGAGGGACTAGCGGTTACGAGCAGTACTTC. Protein sequence: CASSLRGGTSGYEQYF.

The chain recombines TRBV11-3 with TRBJ2-1; no clear D. The CDR3 covers 13 residues. Germline lookup yields CDR1 SGHNT and CDR2 YENEEA. V lost 2 bases and J 5 bases, leaving 7 bases between the germline ends. The CDR3 is CASSLNAHNEQFF. The CDR3 DNA is TGTGCCAGCAGCTTAAACGCTCACAATGAGCAGTTCTTC.

The rearrangement links TRBV5-1 to TRBJ1-1, with TRBD1 identical over 8 bases. This CDR3 region has 14 residues. CDR1 SGHRS and CDR2 YFSETQ come from the germline V gene. Trimming at V came to 4 bases and at J to 10 bases, leaving 12 bases not matched to a gene. The CDR3 reads CASSSTTGGNTAFF. For the CDR3, the DNA is TGCGCCAGCAGCAGCACCACAGGGGGTAACACAGCTTTCTTT.

In its sample, this clone was seen once. This sequence joins TRBV4-1 and TRBJ1-2, with D uncertain. The CDR3 spans 14 residues. Per the germline V gene, CDR1 is MGHRA and CDR2 is YSYEKL. Trimming removed 0 bases from V and 5 bases from J, with 10 bases in between. The CDR3 reads CASSQDRTGYGYTF. The CDR3 nucleotides are TGCGCCAGCAGCCAAGATCGTACCGGGTATGGCTACACCTTC.

This chain connects TRBV2 to TRBJ2-5; D gene ambiguous. This CDR3 is built from 14 residues. Germline V gene data show CDR1 as SNHLY and CDR2 as FYNNEI. Trimming shortened V by 6 bases and J by 5 bases, and 16 bases separated the two germline ends. The CDR3: CASRAGSLGETQYF. The DNA for the CDR3 is TGTGCCAGCAGGGCAGGCTCCTTGGGGGAGACCCAGTACTTC.

This clone was counted once. The chain recombines TRBV6-5 with TRBJ2-2; 7 bases align to TRBD1. The CDR3 consists of 13 residues. Trimming removed 7 bases from V and 5 bases from J; junction bases left unmatched: 4. CDR1 is MNHEY, CDR2 SVGAGI, per germline. The CDR3 bases are TGTGCCAGCACCTACAGGGGTACCGGGGAGCTGTTTTTT. Translated: CASTYRGTGELFF.

This clone came up once. The CDR3 region is CASRPDREYEQYF. The CDR3 nucleotides read TGTGCCAGCAGACCCGACAGGGAGTACGAGCAGTACTTC. The chain has TRBV2 and TRBJ2-7, with TRBD1 identical over 7 bases. There are 13 residues in the CDR3. The V gene end was trimmed by 6 bases and the J gene end by 4 bases; junction bases not matched to a gene: 6. From germline, CDR1 is SNHLY and CDR2 FYNNEI.

The gene calls are TRBV18 and TRBJ2-6; 8 bases agree with TRBD1. CDR3 size: 16 residues. CDR1 and CDR2 (germline): KGHSH, LQKENI. Germline trimming cut 8 bases from V and 0 bases from J; bases unmatched to any gene: 6. The CDR3 is CASQGTGRSGANVLTF. CDR3 nucleotides: TGTGCCAGCCAAGGGACAGGCCGCTCTGGGGCCAACGTCCTGACTTTC. Variable domain in full (rest from reference TRBV18 and TRBJ2-6): NAGVMQNPRHLVRRRGQEARLRCSPMKGHSHVYWYRQLPEEGLKFMVYLQKENIIDESGMPKERFSAEFPKEGPSILRIQQVVRGDSAAYFCASQGTGRSGANVLTFGAGSRLTVL.

The DNA for the CDR3 is TGCAGCGTCGCACAGGGGTACGGCACAGATACGCAGTATTTT. As protein: CSVAQGYGTDTQYF. This sequence joins TRBV29-1 and TRBJ2-3, with TRBD1 matching over 7 bases. With 6 bases clipped from V and 1 base from J, the junction kept 7 bases outside the gene matches. Germline V gene data show CDR1 as SQVTM and CDR2 as ANQGSEA. There are 14 residues in the CDR3.

This rearrangement joins TRBV6-5 to TRBJ2-5; 7 positions match TRBD1. The DNA end is more similar to TRBJ2-7, so the J call may be wrong. The CDR3 extends over 15 amino acids. Per the germline V gene, CDR1 is MNHEY and CDR2 is SVGAGI. CDR3 sequence reads: CASSLGGTASYEQYF. DNA of the CDR3: TGTGCCAGCAGTCTCGGTGGGACAGCCTCCTACGAGCAGTACTTC.